This is a list of T cell receptor beta chains from one sample in a study of blood T cells in healthy people across ages. In TCRdb, the 5' RACE reads were re-called with MiXCR into one record per CDR3 protein. The sample holds 1,500,000 or so distinct CDR3 sequences; 42% are singletons and the top ten take over 3.5%. The material sequenced was blood. The source of these receptors is a woman younger than 35 in good health. Both conserved end residues are part of each CDR3. Each record gives: CDR3 protein, CDR3 DNA, D gene, clone size, V gene, J gene. D genes are given only for firm matches. The size field is filled for only some rows; it gives once, few, many or a size class.

CDR3 protein: CSTREVARDTQYF; CDR3 DNA: TGCAGTACTAGAGAGGTAGCGCGGGATACGCAGTATTTT; D gene: .; clone size: .; V gene: TRBV20-1; J gene: TRBJ2-3
CDR3 protein: CASSWGGAVNEQFF; CDR3 DNA: TGTGCCAGCAGCTGGGGGGGTGCGGTCAATGAGCAGTTCTTC; D gene: TRBD2; clone size: .; V gene: TRBV7-9; J gene: TRBJ2-1
CDR3 protein: CASRRRLSSTDTQYF; CDR3 DNA: TGTGCCAGCAGGAGGCGACTCTCCAGCACAGATACGCAGTATTTT; D gene: .; clone size: many; V gene: TRBV7-2; J gene: TRBJ2-3
CDR3 protein: CASSAAGFRSSGNTIYF; CDR3 DNA: TGTGCCAGCAGCGCTGCAGGTTTCAGGAGCTCTGGAAACACCATATATTTT; D gene: .; clone size: few; V gene: TRBV7-9; J gene: TRBJ1-3
CDR3 protein: CASSKAPLGRDRGVNEQFF; CDR3 DNA: TGTGCCAGCAGCAAAGCCCCCTTGGGCCGGGACAGGGGGGTCAATGAGCAGTTCTTC; D gene: .; clone size: few; V gene: TRBV21-1; J gene: TRBJ2-1
CDR3 protein: CASRGGGNQPQHF; CDR3 DNA: TGTGCCAGCCGCGGTGGTGGCAATCAGCCCCAGCATTTT; D gene: .; clone size: few; V gene: TRBV12-3/TRBV12-4; J gene: TRBJ1-5
CDR3 protein: CASSLQRAGSYEQYF; CDR3 DNA: TGCGCCAGCAGCCTCCAGCGGGCAGGCTCCTACGAGCAGTACTTC; D gene: .; clone size: .; V gene: TRBV4-3; J gene: TRBJ2-7
CDR3 protein: CASSVDNTDTQYF; CDR3 DNA: TGTGCCAGCAGCGTAGACAACACAGATACGCAGTATTTT; D gene: .; clone size: .; V gene: TRBV7-9; J gene: TRBJ2-3
CDR3 protein: CSHKSGTGAAGTEAFF; CDR3 DNA: TGCAGCCACAAGTCCGGGACAGGGGCTGCGGGCACTGAAGCTTTCTTT; D gene: TRBD1; clone size: .; V gene: TRBV29-1; J gene: TRBJ1-1
CDR3 protein: CASSITETGSNQPQHF; CDR3 DNA: TGTGCCAGCAGTATAACTGAAACGGGAAGCAATCAGCCCCAGCATTTT; D gene: .; clone size: .; V gene: TRBV27; J gene: TRBJ1-5
CDR3 protein: CASTNPGEVTDTQYF; CDR3 DNA: TGTGCCAGCACTAACCCAGGGGAGGTCACAGATACGCAGTATTTT; D gene: .; clone size: .; V gene: TRBV2; J gene: TRBJ2-3
CDR3 protein: CASSPPSIYNEQFF; CDR3 DNA: TGTGCCAGCAGCCCCCCTAGTATCTACAATGAGCAGTTCTTC; D gene: .; clone size: .; V gene: TRBV3-1; J gene: TRBJ2-1
CDR3 protein: CASTPRLAGLNEQYF; CDR3 DNA: TGTGCCAGCACCCCTCGACTAGCGGGATTAAATGAGCAGTACTTC; D gene: TRBD2; clone size: .; V gene: TRBV27; J gene: TRBJ2-7
CDR3 protein: CASSPRTRVDTGELFF; CDR3 DNA: TGTGCCAGCAGCCCCCGGACTAGAGTAGACACCGGGGAGCTGTTTTTT; D gene: TRBD2; clone size: .; V gene: TRBV4-2; J gene: TRBJ2-2
CDR3 protein: CASSYIDRATEAFF; CDR3 DNA: TGTGCCAGCAGCTACATCGACAGGGCCACTGAAGCTTTCTTT; D gene: TRBD1; clone size: .; V gene: TRBV5-6; J gene: TRBJ1-1
CDR3 protein: CASMASESTDTQYF; CDR3 DNA: TGTGCCAGCATGGCTAGCGAAAGCACAGATACGCAGTATTTT; D gene: .; clone size: .; V gene: TRBV9; J gene: TRBJ2-3
CDR3 protein: CASSFQGRSYGYTF; CDR3 DNA: TGTGCCAGCAGTTTTCAGGGTAGGAGCTATGGCTACACCTTC; D gene: .; clone size: .; V gene: TRBV27; J gene: TRBJ1-2
CDR3 protein: CASRAGTGTTEAFF; CDR3 DNA: TGTGCCAGCAGAGCTGGGACAGGGACCACTGAAGCTTTCTTT; D gene: TRBD1; clone size: .; V gene: TRBV2; J gene: TRBJ1-1
CDR3 protein: CASSSGDFTDTQYF; CDR3 DNA: TGTGCCAGCAGCTCAGGGGACTTCACAGATACGCAGTATTTT; D gene: .; clone size: .; V gene: TRBV6-2/TRBV6-3; J gene: TRBJ2-3
CDR3 protein: CASTAETYEQYF; CDR3 DNA: TGTGCCAGCACGGCCGAGACCTACGAGCAGTACTTC; D gene: .; clone size: few; V gene: TRBV25-1; J gene: TRBJ2-7
CDR3 protein: CASSQEDRGVTDTQYF; CDR3 DNA: TGCGCCAGCAGCCAAGAGGACAGGGGAGTCACAGATACGCAGTATTTT; D gene: TRBD1; clone size: few; V gene: TRBV4-1; J gene: TRBJ2-3
CDR3 protein: CASSVVGQAYEQYF; CDR3 DNA: TGTGCCAGCAGTGTCGTCGGACAGGCCTACGAGCAGTACTTC; D gene: TRBD1; clone size: .; V gene: TRBV6-1; J gene: TRBJ2-7
CDR3 protein: CASTLGSILAGNTIYF; CDR3 DNA: TGTGCCAGCACCCTTGGGTCCATTCTGGCCGGGAACACCATATATTTT; D gene: .; clone size: .; V gene: TRBV12-3/TRBV12-4; J gene: TRBJ1-3